These T cell receptor beta chains were read from a single sample in a study of cytomegalovirus exposure and HLA in healthy donors. TCRdb's copy holds only in-frame clones and misses some; the assay was immunoSEQ multiplex PCR. This sample has approximately 100,000 clones, with more than 65% found just once. Sequencing was done on a sample of PBMCs. The receptors stem from a woman in her late teens or twenties in good health and CMV-seropositive. CDR3s include the opening cysteine and the closing phenylalanine or tryptophan. D genes are given only for firm matches. Where a row states a size, it is once, few, many or the class of an expanded clone; other rows omit it.

v_call	clone_size	d_call	j_call	cdr3_nt	cdr3_aa
TRBV5-1	-	-	TRBJ2-7	TGCGCCAGCAGCTTGGACAGGGGCGGGAACGAGCAGTACTTC	CASSLDRGGNEQYF
TRBV28	-	-	TRBJ1-2	TGTGCCAGCAGTTTAAGGTGGAGTGGCTACACCTTC	CASSLRWSGYTF
TRBV4-3	-	-	TRBJ1-1	TGCGCCAGCAGCCAAGACCAGAGAGGAACGGCTGAAGCTTTCTTT	CASSQDQRGTAEAFF
TRBV21-1	-	-	TRBJ2-6	TGTGCCAGCAGCCTTCCGATCCCTAGCACTGGGGCCAACGTCCTGACTTTC	CASSLPIPSTGANVLTF
TRBV5-1	-	TRBD1	TRBJ2-7	TGCGCCAGCAGCCTACAGACAGGGACGTACGAGCAGTACTTC	CASSLQTGTYEQYF
TRBV27	-	-	TRBJ1-4	TGTGCCAGCAGTCATATACAGGGTGGGGATGAAAAACTGTTTTTT	CASSHIQGGDEKLFF
TRBV5-1	once	-	TRBJ1-2	TGCGCCAGCAGCTTGGCCGGGACAAGCTATGGCTACACCTTC	CASSLAGTSYGYTF
TRBV11-2	-	-	TRBJ1-3	TGTGCCAGCAGCGAGTTCCAGGTTAACTCTGGAAACACCATATATTTT	CASSEFQVNSGNTIYF
TRBV28	-	-	TRBJ1-1	TGTGCCAGCAGTTTAACGTCAGGCAACACTGAAGCTTTCTTT	CASSLTSGNTEAFF
TRBV4-3	-	-	TRBJ2-7	TGCGCCAGCAGCCAAGCACAGGGGAGGGAGCAGTACTTC	CASSQAQGREQYF